The 21 T cell receptor beta chains below come from one sample, sequenced in a study of metastatic and nonmetastatic thyroid tumors. From the PCR reads, TCRdb re-called clones with MiXCR. The sample consists of approximately 35,000 clones, roughly 20% of them appearing once. All patients were untreated before thyroid surgery. The specimen sequenced was tumor tissue. The receptors shown here come from a male donor with papillary thyroid cancer or a benign thyroid nodule (not recorded which). Some clones in this sample may be carry-over from other donors' samples.

Many counts were recorded for this clone. The rearrangement uses TRBV9 and TRBJ2-3; D is unclear. CDR3 length: 13 residues. V gave up 3 bases and J gave up 7 bases, with 12 bases separating them. Germline V gene sequence: CDR1 SGDLS, CDR2 YYNGEE. The CDR3 DNA sequence: TGTGCCAGCAGCGCCAGATACGGTCATACGCAGTATTTT. It is translated as CASSARYGHTQYF.

This chain uses TRBV6-2 or TRBV6-3 with TRBJ2-7; D gene ambiguous. V gave up 2 bases and J gave up 0 bases, with 14 bases separating them. CDR1 and CDR2 (germline): MNHEY, SVGEGT. The CDR3 sequence is 16 residues long. CDR3 residues: CASSYPLGRSSYEQYF. CDR3 sequence (DNA): TGTGCCAGCAGTTACCCGCTAGGCCGGAGCTCCTACGAGCAGTACTTC.

CDR3 region: CASSPANQPQHF. DNA for the CDR3: TGCGCCAGCAGCCCGGCCAATCAGCCCCAGCATTTT. The chain joins TRBV5-1 to TRBJ1-5; no definite D call. Germline-derived CDR1 and CDR2 are SGHRS and YFSETQ. CDR3 length: 12 amino acids. Trimming took off 4 bases at V and 3 bases at J, with 5 bases between the two ends.

By sample share, this clone is medium-sized. The chain uses TRBV7-2 and TRBJ2-7, with D possibly TRBD1 on 6 matching bases. V was trimmed by 2 bases and J by 7 bases, leaving 15 bases between them. The germline CDR1 and CDR2 sequences are SGHTA and FQGNSA. This CDR3 is built from 14 residues. The CDR3 nucleotides read TGTGCCAGCAGCTTAATCGGGACAAGCATGGAGCAGTACTTC. Protein: CASSLIGTSMEQYF.

This chain uses TRBV15 with TRBJ1-4, with 10 bases aligning to TRBD1. Germline trimming cut 1 base from V and 3 bases from J; bases unmatched to any gene: 5. The CDR3 extends over 17 amino acids. Germline CDR1 LNHNV, CDR2 YYDKDF (reference sequence). The CDR3: CATSRGQGAQANEKLFF. In DNA, the CDR3 is TGTGCCACCAGCAGAGGACAGGGGGCGCAGGCTAATGAAAAACTGTTTTTT.

Of note for this clone: This sequence may be a read error, since a much larger clone differs from it by one base. Because the CDR3's place on the DNA is in doubt, the DNA is left out and the CDR3 is given as listed by TCRdb. The sample carries other DNA sequences with the same CDR3. The chain uses TRBV5-6 and TRBJ1-3. Including both end residues, the CDR3 is 13 amino acids long. Germline V gene sequence: CDR1 SGHDT, CDR2 YYEEEE. This CDR3 reads CASSFGGGNTIYF.

The gene calls are TRBV5-1 and TRBJ2-7; D not resolved. The CDR3 is 12 amino acids. V gave up 3 bases and J gave up 9 bases, with 13 bases separating them. Germline values: CDR1 SGHRS, CDR2 YFSETQ. The CDR3 is CASSSLRVGQYF. The DNA of the CDR3 is TGCGCCAGCAGCTCCCTTCGGGTGGGGCAGTACTTC.

The table lists this clone with many counts. At the DNA level, this CDR3 is encoded by other sequences in the same sample as well. This chain joins TRBV25-1 and TRBJ1-1; D remains unclear. The germline CDR1 and CDR2 sequences are MGHDK and SYGVNS. V was clipped by 1 base and J by 4 bases, with 16 bases between them. CDR3 length: 16 residues. CDR3 sequence reads: CASSESRFTRGTEAFF. In DNA form, the CDR3 reads TGTGCCAGCAGTGAATCACGGTTCACCCGGGGCACTGAAGCTTTCTTT.

By its share, this clone is medium-sized. This chain joins TRBV6-5 and TRBJ2-7; D ambiguous. V was clipped by 2 bases and J by 6 bases, with 8 bases between them. The length of the CDR3 is 12 residues. Per the germline V gene, CDR1 is MNHEY and CDR2 is SVGAGI. CDR3 coding DNA: TGTGCCAGCAGTTACATACAAGGCGAGCAGTACTTC. Translating it yields CASSYIQGEQYF.

At least ten counts were recorded for this clone. V gene TRBV14 combines with J gene TRBJ1-4; the D gene is possibly TRBD1 (5 bases). Looked up from germline, CDR1 is SGHDN and CDR2 is FVKESK. V lost 0 bases and J lost 8, with 16 bases in between. This CDR3 has 16 residues. The CDR3 DNA is TGTGCCAGCAGCCAAGATTTGGGACCGCCGTCGGAAAAACTGTTTTTT. Translating gives CASSQDLGPPSEKLFF. The variable domain in full, completed from reference TRBV14 and TRBJ1-4, reads EAGVTQFPSHSVIEKGQTVTLRCDPISGHDNLYWYRRVMGKEIKFLLHFVKESKQDESGMPNNRFLAERTGGTYSTLKVQPAELEDSGVYFCASSQDLGPPSEKLFFGSGTQLSVL.

This clone was seen at least ten times. The chain employs TRBV20-1 and TRBJ2-7; no definite D call. This CDR3 is built from 10 residues. Trimming took off 4 bases at V and 3 bases at J, with 4 bases between the two ends. Germline-derived CDR1 and CDR2 are DFQATT and SNEGSKA (reference sequence). The chain's CDR3 is CSAMDYEQYF. The CDR3 region has the DNA TGCAGTGCTATGGACTACGAGCAGTACTTC.

As for this clone: Relative to the germline gene, one junction end is altered; a read error may explain this. This chain links TRBV11-2 with TRBJ2-7; TRBD2 agrees at 9 bases. The CDR3 consists of 14 residues. Germline values: CDR1 SGHAT, CDR2 FQNNGV. Written as DNA, the CDR3 is TGTGCCAGCAGTTTAGCGGGAGTTCTCTTTGGGCAGTACTTC. Translated, it gives CASSLAGVLFGQYF.

The chain couples TRBV7-9 to TRBJ2-7, with 8 bases that match TRBD1. CDR3 size: 15 residues. Germline lookup yields CDR1 SEHNR and CDR2 FQNEAQ (reference sequence). With 0 bases clipped from V and 3 bases from J, the junction kept 4 bases outside the gene matches. The CDR3: CASSLARTGNYEQYF. The CDR3 DNA is TGTGCCAGCAGCTTAGCGAGGACAGGGAACTACGAGCAGTACTTC.

This clone was detected only a few times. DNA of the CDR3: TGTGCCAGCACCACGGGGAACCCCGGAGATACGCAGTATTTT. Amino acid sequence: CASTTGNPGDTQYF. The chain links TRBV6-2 or TRBV6-3 to TRBJ2-3, with D perhaps matching TRBD2 (5 bases). Germline V gene sequence: CDR1 MNHEY, CDR2 SVGEGT. Trimming removed 7 bases at V and 5 bases at J, with 16 bases between. The CDR3 length is 14 residues.

The chain carries TRBV30 and TRBJ1-6, with unresolved D. CDR1 GTSNPN and CDR2 SVGIG come from the germline V gene (reference sequence). Deletions cut 3 bases from V and 9 bases from J, with 9 bases between. This CDR3 comprises 12 residues. For the CDR3, the DNA is TGTGCCTGGAGGGTTAGTGGTTCACCCCTCCACTTT. It translates to CAWRVSGSPLHF.

By frequency in the sample, this clone is medium-sized (0.01 to 0.1%). The chain carries TRBV6-5 and TRBJ2-2; possibly TRBD2 for D (5 bases). Deletions cut 2 bases from V and 7 bases from J, with 8 bases between. CDR3 size: 13 residues. Looked up from germline, CDR1 is MNHEY and CDR2 is SVGAGI. CDR3 residues: CASSYEGIGELFF. The CDR3, as DNA: TGTGCCAGCAGTTACGAGGGAATCGGGGAGCTGTTTTTT.

This clone was seen repeatedly, ten times or more. V gene TRBV6-2 or TRBV6-3 combines with J gene TRBJ2-5, with TRBD1 identical over 7 bases. After removal of 4 bases from V and 4 bases from J, the junction contained 6 bases not matched to a gene. The CDR3 is 14 residues long. Germline CDR1 is MNHEY and CDR2 is SVGEGT. The CDR3 protein is CASSFNRGSETQYF. In DNA form, the CDR3 reads TGTGCCAGCAGTTTCAACAGGGGTTCAGAGACCCAGTACTTC.

In its sample, this clone was seen many times. The chain is built from TRBV5-1 and TRBJ2-3; D gene uncertain. CDR1 is SGHRS, CDR2 YFSETQ, per germline. V was clipped by 1 base and J by 6 bases, with 6 bases between them. The CDR3 covers 12 residues. The CDR3 DNA follows: TGCGCCAGCAGCTTGATCGGGGATACGCAGTATTTT. Residues: CASSLIGDTQYF.

This clone was counted at least ten times. The chain is built from TRBV4-2 and TRBJ2-5; TRBD1 agrees at 7 bases. The CDR3 runs to 14 residues. The germline V gene has CDR1 LGHNA and CDR2 YNFKEQ. V shed 4 bases, J shed 3 bases, and the junction held 5 bases outside the gene matches. CDR3 sequence (DNA): TGTGCCAGCAGCCTAAGACAGGGAGAAGAGACCCAGTACTTC. This translates into CASSLRQGEETQYF.

This clone was counted many times. The gene calls are TRBV2 and TRBJ2-7, with 7 bases that match TRBD1. Trimming cost V 6 bases and J 3 bases; bases outside gene matches: 5. Germline V CDR1 and CDR2: SNHLY, FYNNEI. The CDR3 spans 13 residues. As DNA, the CDR3 is TGTGCCAGCAGGAGACAGGGTATCTACGAGCAGTACTTC. This sequence encodes CASRRQGIYEQYF.

The V and J genes are TRBV6-1 and TRBJ2-1, with no clear D. From germline, CDR1 is MNHNS and CDR2 SASEGT. The CDR3 has 14 residues. Trimming removed 8 bases from V and 9 bases from J, with 20 bases in between. The CDR3, as DNA: TGTGCCAGCTGCCCGGTATGGGAAGGTGGTGAGCAGTTCTTC. Translating it yields CASCPVWEGGEQFF.